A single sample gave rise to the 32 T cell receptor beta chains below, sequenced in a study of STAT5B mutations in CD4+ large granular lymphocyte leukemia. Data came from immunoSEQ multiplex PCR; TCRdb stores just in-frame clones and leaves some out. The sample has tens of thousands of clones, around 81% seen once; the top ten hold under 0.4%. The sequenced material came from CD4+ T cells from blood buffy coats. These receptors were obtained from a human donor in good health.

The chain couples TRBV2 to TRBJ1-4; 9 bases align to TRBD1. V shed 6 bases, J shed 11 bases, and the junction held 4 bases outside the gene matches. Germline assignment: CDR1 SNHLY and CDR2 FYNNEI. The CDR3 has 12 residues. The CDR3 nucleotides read TGTGCCAGCAGGGACAGGGGTACCAAACTGTTTTTT. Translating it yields CASRDRGTKLFF.

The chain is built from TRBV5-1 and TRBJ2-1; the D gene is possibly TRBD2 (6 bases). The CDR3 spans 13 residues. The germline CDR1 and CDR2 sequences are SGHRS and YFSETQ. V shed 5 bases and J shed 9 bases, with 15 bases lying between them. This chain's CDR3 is CASSSGLKGEQFF. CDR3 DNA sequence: TGCGCCAGCAGTTCGGGACTCAAGGGTGAGCAGTTCTTC.

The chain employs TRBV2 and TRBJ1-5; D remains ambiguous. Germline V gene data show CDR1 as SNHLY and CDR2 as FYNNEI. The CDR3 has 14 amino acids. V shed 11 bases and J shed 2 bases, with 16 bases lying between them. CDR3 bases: TGTGCCGCGAGTTCCCTTGTGGGCAATCAGCCCCAGCATTTT. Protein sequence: CAASSLVGNQPQHF.

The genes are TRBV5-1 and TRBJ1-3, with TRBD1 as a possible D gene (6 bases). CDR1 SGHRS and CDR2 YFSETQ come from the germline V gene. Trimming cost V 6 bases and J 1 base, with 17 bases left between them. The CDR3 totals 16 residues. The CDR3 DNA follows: TGCGCCAGCACCCTGGAGGCAGGGGTATCTGGAAACACCATATATTTT. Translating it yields CASTLEAGVSGNTIYF.

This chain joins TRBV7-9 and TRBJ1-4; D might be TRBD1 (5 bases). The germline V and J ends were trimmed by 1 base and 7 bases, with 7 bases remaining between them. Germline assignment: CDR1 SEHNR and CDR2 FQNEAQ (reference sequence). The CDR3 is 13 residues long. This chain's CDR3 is CASSLGRGEKLFF. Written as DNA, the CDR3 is TGTGCCAGCAGCTTAGGAAGGGGTGAAAAACTGTTTTTT.

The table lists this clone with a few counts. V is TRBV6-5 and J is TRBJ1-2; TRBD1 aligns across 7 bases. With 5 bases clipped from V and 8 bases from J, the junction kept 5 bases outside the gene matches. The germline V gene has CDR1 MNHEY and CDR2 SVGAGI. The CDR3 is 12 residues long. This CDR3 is CASSNTGEGYTF. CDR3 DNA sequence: TGTGCCAGCAGTAATACAGGGGAGGGCTACACCTTC.

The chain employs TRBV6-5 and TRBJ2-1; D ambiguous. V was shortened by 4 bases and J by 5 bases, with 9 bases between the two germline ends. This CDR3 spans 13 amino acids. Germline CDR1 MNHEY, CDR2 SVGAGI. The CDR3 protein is CASSFYGNNEQFF. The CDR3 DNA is TGTGCCAGCAGTTTTTACGGAAACAATGAGCAGTTCTTC.

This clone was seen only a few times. CDR3 in amino acids: CASSLTGENTEAFF. The CDR3 nucleotides read TGTGCCAGCAGCTTGACAGGGGAGAACACTGAAGCTTTCTTT. This chain connects TRBV7-3 to TRBJ1-1; TRBD1 aligns across 8 bases. J was trimmed by 1 base and V by 3 bases; bases with no gene match: 1. This CDR3 is built from 14 residues. CDR1 and CDR2 (germline): SGHTA, FQGTGA.

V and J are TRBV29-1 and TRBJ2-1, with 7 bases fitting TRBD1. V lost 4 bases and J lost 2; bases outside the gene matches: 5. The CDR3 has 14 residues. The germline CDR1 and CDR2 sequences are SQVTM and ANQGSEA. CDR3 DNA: TGCAGCGTTGTAGACAGGGAAACCTACAATGAGCAGTTCTTC. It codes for CSVVDRETYNEQFF.

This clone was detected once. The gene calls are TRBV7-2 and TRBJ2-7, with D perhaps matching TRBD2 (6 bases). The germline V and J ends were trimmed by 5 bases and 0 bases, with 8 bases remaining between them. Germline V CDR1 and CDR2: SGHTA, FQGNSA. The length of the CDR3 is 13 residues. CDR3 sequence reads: CASSRDFSYEQYF. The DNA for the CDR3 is TGTGCCAGCAGCCGGGACTTCTCCTACGAGCAGTACTTC.

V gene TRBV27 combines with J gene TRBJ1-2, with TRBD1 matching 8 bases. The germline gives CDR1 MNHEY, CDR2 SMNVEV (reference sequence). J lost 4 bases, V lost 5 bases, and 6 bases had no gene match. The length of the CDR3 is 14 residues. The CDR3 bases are TGTGCCAGCAGTGCTGCAGGGGGCGGCTATGGCTACACCTTC. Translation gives CASSAAGGGYGYTF.

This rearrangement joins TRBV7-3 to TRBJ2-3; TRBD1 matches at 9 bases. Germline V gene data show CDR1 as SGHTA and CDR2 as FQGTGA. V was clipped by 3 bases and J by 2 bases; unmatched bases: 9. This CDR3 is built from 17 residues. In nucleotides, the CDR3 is TGTGCCAGCAGCTTGGCCGGACAGGGGTCTCCCACAGATACGCAGTATTTT. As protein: CASSLAGQGSPTDTQYF.

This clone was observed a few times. The CDR3 spells CASSVVRVDQPQHF. The CDR3 DNA sequence: TGTGCCAGCAGTGTGGTCAGGGTGGATCAGCCCCAGCATTTT. The chain uses TRBV2 and TRBJ1-5, with D tentatively TRBD1 (5 bases). Trimming pared 4 bases from V and 5 bases from J, leaving 12 bases between. The CDR3 extends over 14 amino acids. The germline V gene has CDR1 SNHLY and CDR2 FYNNEI.

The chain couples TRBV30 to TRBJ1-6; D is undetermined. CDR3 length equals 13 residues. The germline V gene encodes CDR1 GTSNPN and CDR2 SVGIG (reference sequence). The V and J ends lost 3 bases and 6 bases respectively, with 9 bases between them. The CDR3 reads CAWSPGANSPLHF. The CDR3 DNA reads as TGTGCCTGGAGCCCCGGAGCTAATTCACCCCTCCACTTT.

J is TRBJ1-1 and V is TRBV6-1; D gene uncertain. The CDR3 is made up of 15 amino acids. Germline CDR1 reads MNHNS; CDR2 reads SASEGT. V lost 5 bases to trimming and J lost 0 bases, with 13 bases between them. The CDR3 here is CASSRSGAMNTEAFF. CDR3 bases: TGTGCCAGCAGTAGATCAGGAGCGATGAACACTGAAGCTTTCTTT.

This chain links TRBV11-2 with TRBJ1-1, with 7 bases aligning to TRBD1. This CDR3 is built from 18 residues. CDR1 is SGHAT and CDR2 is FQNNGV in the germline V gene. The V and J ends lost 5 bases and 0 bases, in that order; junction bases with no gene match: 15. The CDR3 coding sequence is TGTGCCAGCAGCGTAACAATGGGACAGCACATCATGAACACTGAAGCTTTCTTT. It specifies CASSVTMGQHIMNTEAFF.

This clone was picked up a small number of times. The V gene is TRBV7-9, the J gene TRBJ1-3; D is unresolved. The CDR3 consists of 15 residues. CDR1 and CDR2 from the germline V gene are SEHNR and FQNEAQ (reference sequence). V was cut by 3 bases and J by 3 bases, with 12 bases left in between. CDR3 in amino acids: CASSFGSAYGNTIYF. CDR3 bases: TGTGCCAGCAGCTTTGGGTCAGCCTATGGAAACACCATATATTTT.

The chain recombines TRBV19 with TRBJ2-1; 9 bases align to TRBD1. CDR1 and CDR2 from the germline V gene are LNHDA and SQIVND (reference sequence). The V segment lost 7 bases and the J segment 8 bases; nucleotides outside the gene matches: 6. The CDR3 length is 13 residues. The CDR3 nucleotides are TGTGCCAGTATCGGACAGGGGAGCGATGAGCAGTTCTTC. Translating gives CASIGQGSDEQFF.

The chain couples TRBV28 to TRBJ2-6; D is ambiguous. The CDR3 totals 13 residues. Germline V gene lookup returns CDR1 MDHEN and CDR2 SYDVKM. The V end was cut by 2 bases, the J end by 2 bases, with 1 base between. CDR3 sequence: CASSLAGANVLTF. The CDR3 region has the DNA TGTGCCAGCAGTTTAGCTGGGGCCAACGTCCTGACTTTC.

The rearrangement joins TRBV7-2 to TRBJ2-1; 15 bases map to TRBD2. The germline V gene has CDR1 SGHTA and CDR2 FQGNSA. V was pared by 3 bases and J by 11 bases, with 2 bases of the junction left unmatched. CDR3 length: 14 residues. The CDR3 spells CASSLGTSGGQQFF. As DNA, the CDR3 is TGTGCCAGCAGCTTGGGGACTAGCGGGGGGCAGCAGTTCTTC.

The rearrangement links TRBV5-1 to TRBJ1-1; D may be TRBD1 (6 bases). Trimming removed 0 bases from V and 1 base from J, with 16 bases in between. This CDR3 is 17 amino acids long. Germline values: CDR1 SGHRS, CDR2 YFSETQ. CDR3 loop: CASSLGFGGGGNTEAFF. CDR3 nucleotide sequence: TGCGCCAGCAGCTTGGGGTTCGGTGGGGGCGGGAACACTGAAGCTTTCTTT.

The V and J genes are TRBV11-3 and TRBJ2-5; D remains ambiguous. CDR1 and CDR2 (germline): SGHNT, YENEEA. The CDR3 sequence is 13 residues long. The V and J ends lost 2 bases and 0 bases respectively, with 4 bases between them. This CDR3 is CASSLNDQETQYF. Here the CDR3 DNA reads TGTGCCAGCAGCTTAAACGACCAAGAGACCCAGTACTTC.

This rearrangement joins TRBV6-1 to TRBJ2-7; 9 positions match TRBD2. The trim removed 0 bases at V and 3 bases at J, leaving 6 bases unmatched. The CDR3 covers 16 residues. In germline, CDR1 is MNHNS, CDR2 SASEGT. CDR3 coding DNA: TGTGCCAGCAGTGAAGCGTTAGCGGGGGCCTTCTACGAGCAGTACTTC. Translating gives CASSEALAGAFYEQYF.

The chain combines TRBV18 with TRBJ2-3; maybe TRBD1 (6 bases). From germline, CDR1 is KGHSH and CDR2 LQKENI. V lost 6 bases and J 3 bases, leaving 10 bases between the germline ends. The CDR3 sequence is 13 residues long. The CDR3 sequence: CASSTDRTDTQYF. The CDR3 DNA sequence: TGTGCCAGCTCTACGGACAGAACAGATACGCAGTATTTT.

Here the CDR3 DNA reads TGCGCCAGCAGCTTGATCGGCGCCGGCAATGAGCAGTTCTTC. Translation: CASSLIGAGNEQFF. The rearrangement uses TRBV5-1 and TRBJ2-1; D remains unclear. Germline V gene sequence: CDR1 SGHRS, CDR2 YFSETQ. This CDR3 has 14 amino acids. V was shortened by 1 base and J by 6 bases, with 11 bases between the two germline ends.

The CDR3 region is CATNTGGGYNEQFF. Here the CDR3 DNA reads TGTGCCACCAACACGGGAGGCGGCTACAATGAGCAGTTCTTC. This chain connects TRBV15 to TRBJ2-1; 7 nucleotides agree with TRBD2. The J segment lost 3 bases and the V segment lost 7 bases, leaving 6 bases of the junction unmatched. The CDR3 loop spans 14 amino acids. The germline CDR1 and CDR2 sequences are LNHNV and YYDKDF (reference sequence).

The CDR3 DNA follows: TGCGCCAGCAGCTTGCTCGGGAGAGGCGACTACGAGCAGTACTTC. It is translated as CASSLLGRGDYEQYF. The chain couples TRBV5-1 to TRBJ2-7; perhaps TRBD2 as D (6 bases). V was shortened by 1 base and J by 3 bases, with 14 bases between the two germline ends. Germline CDR1 is SGHRS and CDR2 is YFSETQ. The CDR3 has 15 residues.

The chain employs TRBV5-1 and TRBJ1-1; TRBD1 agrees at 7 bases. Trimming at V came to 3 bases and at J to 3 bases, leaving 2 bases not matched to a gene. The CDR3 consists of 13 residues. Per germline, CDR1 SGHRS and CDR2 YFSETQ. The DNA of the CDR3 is TGCGCCAGCAGCTCACAGGGGTACACTGAAGCTTTCTTT. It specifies CASSSQGYTEAFF.

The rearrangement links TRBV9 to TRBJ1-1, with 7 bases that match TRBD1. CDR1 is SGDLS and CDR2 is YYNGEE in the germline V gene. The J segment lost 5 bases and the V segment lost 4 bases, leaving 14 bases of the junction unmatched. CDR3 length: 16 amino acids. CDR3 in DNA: TGTGCCAGCAGCCAGACCACAGGGGTTCAAGGGACTGAAGCTTTCTTT. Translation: CASSQTTGVQGTEAFF. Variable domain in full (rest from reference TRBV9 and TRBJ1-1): DSGVTQTPKHLITATGQRVTLRCSPRSGDLSVYWYQQSLDQGLQFLIQYYNGEERAKGNILERFSAQQFPDLHSELNLSSLELGDSALYFCASSQTTGVQGTEAFFGQGTRLTVV.

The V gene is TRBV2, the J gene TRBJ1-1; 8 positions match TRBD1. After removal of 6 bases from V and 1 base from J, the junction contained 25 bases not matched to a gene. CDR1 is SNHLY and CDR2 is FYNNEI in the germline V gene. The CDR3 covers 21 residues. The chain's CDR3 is CASSASRKRQGRPDGNTEAFF. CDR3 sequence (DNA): TGTGCCAGCAGCGCTTCCCGGAAACGACAGGGGCGCCCAGACGGGAACACTGAAGCTTTCTTT. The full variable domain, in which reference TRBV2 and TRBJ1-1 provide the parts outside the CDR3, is EPEVTQTPSHQVTQMGQEVILRCVPISNHLYFYWYRQILGQKVEFLVSFYNNEISEKSEIFDDQFSVERPDGSNFTLKIRSTKLEDSAMYFCASSASRKRQGRPDGNTEAFFGQGTRLTVV.

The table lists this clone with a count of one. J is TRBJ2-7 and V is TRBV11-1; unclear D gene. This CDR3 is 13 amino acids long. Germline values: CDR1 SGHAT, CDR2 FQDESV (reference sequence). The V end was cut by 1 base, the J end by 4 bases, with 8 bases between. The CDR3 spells CASSLGRIYEQYF. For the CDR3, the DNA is TGTGCCAGCAGCTTAGGACGGATATACGAGCAGTACTTC.

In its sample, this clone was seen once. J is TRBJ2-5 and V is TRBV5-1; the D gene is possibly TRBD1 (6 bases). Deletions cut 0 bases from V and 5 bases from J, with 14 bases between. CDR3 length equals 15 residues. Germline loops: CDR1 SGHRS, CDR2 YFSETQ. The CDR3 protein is CASSLATGIGETQYF. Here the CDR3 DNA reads TGCGCCAGCAGCTTGGCTACAGGGATTGGGGAGACCCAGTACTTC.